A single TCR beta chain is shown here with its context. What it binds is not known. Trimming at V came to 10 bases and at J to 5 bases, leaving 12 bases not matched to a gene. The CDR3 length is 14 residues. The germline CDR1 and CDR2 sequences are MNHEY and SVGAGI. Aged 18 to 65, the patients had hyperthyroidism that was newly diagnosed and had lasted under 2 months. Diagnoses used clinical symptoms, serum thyroxine and TRAb, thyroid ultrasound and orbital computed tomography. The entry originates in a study of T cells in Graves' hyperthyroidism and ophthalmopathy. Findings and caveats of the study: Most thyroid clonotypes with frequency above 0.001 were detected in blood. Model-based prediction identified ophthalmopathy a median roughly six months prior to its onset.

Amplification yielded TCR beta CDR3 regions, with RNA transcripts as the source. The HTBI primer set served for first-round RT-PCR of the TCR CDR3. A single record per CDR3 protein comes from TCRdb applying MiXCR to the multiplex PCR reads. The sample lists nearly 750,000 distinct CDR3 sequences; roughly a third were seen once. Input material: blood. J is TRBJ2-7 and V is TRBV6-5; TRBD1 matches 9 bases. This TCR was recovered from a woman in her forties with Graves' hyperthyroidism. The CDR3 is CATALGTGPNEQYF. CDR3 sequence (DNA): TGTGCCACCGCCCTTGGGACAGGGCCCAACGAGCAGTACTTC.